A single sample gave rise to the 31 T cell receptor beta chains below, sequenced in a study of blood T cells in healthy people across ages. Together with a sample-barcoded 5' primer, a J-beta primer mix was included in a second PCR lasting about 6 to 11 cycles. TCRdb passed the 5' RACE reads through MiXCR, listing each CDR3 protein once. Here the sample spans about 1.4 million distinct CDR3 sequences, 55% to 75% being singletons. The sequencing sample was made of blood. The receptors derive from a man aged 18 to 29 in good health.

This rearrangement joins TRBV20-1 to TRBJ1-2, with 8 bases identical to TRBD1. V was clipped by 1 base and J by 0 bases; unmatched bases: 4. The CDR3 extends over 15 amino acids. The V gene's germline CDR1 is DFQATT and CDR2 SNEGSKA (reference sequence). DNA for the CDR3: TGCAGTGCTAGAGGCAGGGGGCAATCTAACTATGGCTACACCTTC. It translates to CSARGRGQSNYGYTF.

V usage is TRBV7-2 and J usage is TRBJ1-3; D ambiguous. The germline V and J ends were trimmed by 1 base and 4 bases, with 8 bases remaining between them. CDR3 length: 14 amino acids. Germline CDR1 SGHTA, CDR2 FQGNSA. CDR3 DNA: TGTGCCAGCAGCTTAGAAGCGAGAGGAAACACCATATATTTT. It translates to CASSLEARGNTIYF.

V and J are TRBV20-1 and TRBJ2-5; 9 bases are shared with TRBD2. This CDR3 contains 13 residues. Unmatched junction bases numbered 5, after V lost 5 bases and J lost 4 bases. Germline CDR1 DFQATT, CDR2 SNEGSKA (reference sequence). CDR3 residues: CSAELAGVETQYF. DNA for the CDR3: TGCAGTGCTGAGTTAGCGGGAGTAGAGACCCAGTACTTC.

The chain recombines TRBV28 with TRBJ1-6, with a tentative D call TRBD1 (6 bases). This CDR3 region has 14 residues. Trimming pared 1 base from V and 10 bases from J, leaving 11 bases between. Per germline, CDR1 MDHEN and CDR2 SYDVKM. The CDR3, as DNA: TGTGCCAGCAGTTTATTGGGACAACGGTCACCCCTCCACTTT. Translation: CASSLLGQRSPLHF.

The chain recombines TRBV7-6 with TRBJ2-7; 9 positions agree with TRBD1. CDR1 is SGHVS, CDR2 FNYEAQ, per germline. CDR3 length: 14 residues. V trimming: 4 bases; J trimming: 7 bases; junction bases outside the gene matches: 8. The CDR3 region has the DNA TGTGCCAGCAGCTCCACTGACAGGGGGAGTGAGCAGTACTTC. Translating it yields CASSSTDRGSEQYF.

The chain combines TRBV25-1 with TRBJ1-1; D not certain. Germline V gene data show CDR1 as MGHDK and CDR2 as SYGVNS. There are 11 residues in the CDR3. The V gene lost 2 bases and the J gene lost 7 bases, with 5 bases spanning the gap. The CDR3 DNA reads TGTGCCAGCAGTGAAGGACTTGAAGCTTTCTTT. It encodes CASSEGLEAFF.

In this sample, this clonotype turned up many times. The V call is TRBV25-1, the J call TRBJ2-3; tentative D call: TRBD1 (6 bases). V shed 1 base and J shed 7 bases, with 15 bases lying between them. This CDR3 spans 15 amino acids. The V gene's germline CDR1 is MGHDK and CDR2 SYGVNS. DNA for the CDR3: TGTGCCAGCAGTGAATCTGACAGGTTCAGGAATACGCAGTATTTT. It is translated as CASSESDRFRNTQYF. Full variable domain (missing parts from reference TRBV25-1 and TRBJ2-3): EADIYQTPRYLVIGTGKKITLECSQTMGHDKMYWYQQDPGMELHLIHYSYGVNSTEKGDLSSESTVSRIRTEHFPLTLESARPSHTSQYLCASSESDRFRNTQYFGPGTRLTVL.

Only one count was recorded for this clonotype. This CDR3 reads CASSAGVGYGYTF. In DNA, the CDR3 is TGTGCCAGCAGCGCAGGGGTGGGCTATGGCTACACCTTC. The J gene is TRBJ1-2, the V gene TRBV7-2, with TRBD1 as a possible D gene (6 bases). The V and J ends lost 5 bases and 4 bases respectively, with 11 bases between them. Germline V lookup: CDR1 SGHTA, CDR2 FQGNSA. The CDR3 contains 13 residues.

The V gene is TRBV28, the J gene TRBJ1-5, with 10 bases aligning to TRBD1. CDR3 length equals 17 residues. Unmatched junction bases numbered 10, after V lost 5 bases and J lost 3 bases. Germline CDR1 is MDHEN and CDR2 is SYDVKM. The CDR3 loop reads CASSRLRTGGINQPQHF. The CDR3 bases are TGTGCCAGCAGTCGCCTGCGGACAGGGGGTATCAATCAGCCCCAGCATTTT.

This clonotype was seen more than once but under ten times. V and J are TRBV20-1 and TRBJ2-1; 7 bases agree with TRBD2. Trimming took 0 bases from V and 3 from J; bases not matched to a gene: 8. The CDR3 sequence is 16 residues long. The germline CDR1 and CDR2 sequences are DFQATT and SNEGSKA (reference sequence). The DNA of the CDR3 is TGCAGTGCTAGAGATGTACAAGCGGGACTCTACAATGAGCAGTTCTTC. As protein: CSARDVQAGLYNEQFF.

This clonotype was detected a few times. V is TRBV20-1 and J is TRBJ2-7, with D maybe TRBD1 (5 bases). The CDR3 consists of 14 residues. CDR1 and CDR2 (germline): DFQATT, SNEGSKA (reference sequence). The V gene lost 7 bases and the J gene lost 0 bases, with 16 bases spanning the gap. The DNA of the CDR3 is TGCAGTGTAGGATCGGACATTAGCTCCTACGAGCAGTACTTC. Amino acid sequence: CSVGSDISSYEQYF.

On this clonotype: This may arise from a read error, as a much more abundant clone is one base away. CDR3 sequence (DNA): TGTGCCAGCAGCCCCTGGGGTGAGCAGTTCTTC. It codes for CASSPWGEQFF. The V and J genes are TRBV7-9 and TRBJ2-1; D remains unclear. V lost 5 bases and J lost 9, with 8 bases in between. CDR3 length: 11 amino acids. Per the germline V gene, CDR1 is SEHNR and CDR2 is FQNEAQ (reference sequence).

The chain links TRBV29-1 to TRBJ2-5; 11 bases match TRBD1. V trimming: 7 bases; J trimming: 5 bases; junction bases outside the gene matches: 3. CDR3 length: 12 residues. Germline V gives CDR1 SQVTM, CDR2 ANQGSEA. CDR3 bases: TGCAGCGGATGGGACAGGGGGGAGACCCAGTACTTC. Its protein is CSGWDRGETQYF.

This rearrangement joins TRBV9 to TRBJ2-5; D assignment may be TRBD1 or TRBD2 (5 bases each). V was trimmed by 4 bases and J by 2 bases, leaving 18 bases between them. Germline loops: CDR1 SGDLS, CDR2 YYNGEE. The CDR3 contains 16 residues. The CDR3 is CASSTEVQVGQETQYF. The CDR3 DNA follows: TGTGCCAGCAGCACGGAGGTACAGGTCGGTCAAGAGACCCAGTACTTC.

This clonotype was seen a handful of times. The chain has TRBV29-1 and TRBJ1-2; 7 bases agree with TRBD1. V was pared by 0 bases and J by 4 bases, with 14 bases of the junction left unmatched. This CDR3 is 17 amino acids long. Germline V gene sequence: CDR1 SQVTM, CDR2 ANQGSEA. CDR3 amino acids: CSVEDRPGWDSGYGYTF. Here the CDR3 DNA reads TGCAGCGTTGAAGATCGCCCCGGTTGGGACAGCGGCTATGGCTACACCTTC.

The chain joins TRBV5-1 to TRBJ1-2; tentatively, D is TRBD1 (6 bases). Germline loops: CDR1 SGHRS, CDR2 YFSETQ. V lost 6 bases, J lost 7 bases, and 13 bases lay in between. The CDR3 extends over 12 amino acids. CDR3 sequence: CASNLQGGGYTF. The CDR3 bases are TGCGCCAGCAATCTACAGGGAGGTGGCTACACCTTC.

The V call is TRBV4-2, the J call TRBJ2-5; a weak D match, TRBD1 (5 bases). The last part of the DNA fits TRBJ2-7 better; the J call may be wrong. The CDR3 contains 15 residues. Germline values: CDR1 LGHNA, CDR2 YNFKEQ. CDR3: CASSQDLWGLGEQYF. The CDR3 DNA reads TGTGCCAGCAGCCAAGATCTGTGGGGCTTGGGCGAGCAGTACTTC.

The table lists this clonotype with a count of one. DNA of the CDR3: TGTGCCAGCAGCCTCCCAGGGGCGGCTTATAATTCACCCCTCCACTTT. It is translated as CASSLPGAAYNSPLHF. The genes are TRBV2 and TRBJ1-6, with a possible D match to TRBD1 (6 bases). V shed 6 bases and J shed 4 bases, with 16 bases lying between them. The CDR3 is 16 residues long. CDR1 and CDR2 from the germline V gene are SNHLY and FYNNEI.

The chain is built from TRBV4-3 and TRBJ2-1; TRBD2 might be the D (8 bases). V was pared by 6 bases and J by 5 bases, with 29 bases between. This CDR3 is 19 amino acids long. The germline V gene has CDR1 LGHNA and CDR2 YSLEER. This CDR3 reads CASSEAGGIRGGFNNEQFF. In DNA form, the CDR3 reads TGCGCCAGCAGTGAGGCGGGGGGTATTCGAGGGGGCTTTAACAATGAGCAGTTCTTC.

A note on this clonotype: One end of the junction does not line up with germline, which may come from a read error. J is TRBJ1-6 and V is TRBV6-8; perhaps TRBD1 as D (5 bases). The CDR3 consists of 15 residues. Germline CDR1 reads MNHGY; CDR2 reads SAAAGT. Here the CDR3 reads CAGSAGARRNSPLHF. DNA for the CDR3: TGTGCCGGCAGTGCCGGGGCCCGCCGGAATTCACCCCTCCACTTT.

Concerning this clonotype itself: A read error may account for a junction end that differs from germline. The rearrangement uses TRBV12-5 and TRBJ1-1; 7 bases are a match to TRBD1. There are 13 residues in the CDR3. The V gene's germline CDR1 is LGHNT and CDR2 FRNRAP. CDR3 protein: CASGGGTATKAFF. The CDR3 DNA sequence: TGTGCTAGTGGTGGGGGGACAGCCACTAAAGCTTTCTTT. The full variable domain, completed using reference TRBV12-5 and TRBJ1-1, is DARVTQTPRHKVTEMGQEVTMRCQPILGHNTVFWYRQTMMQGLELLAYFRNRAPLDDSGMPKDRFSAEMPDATLATLKIQPSEPRDSAVYFCASGGGTATKAFFGQGTRLTVV.

This clonotype has a single count. The chain carries TRBV27 and TRBJ2-3, with D possibly matching TRBD1 (5 bases). Germline-derived CDR1 and CDR2 are MNHEY and SMNVEV (reference sequence). Trimming cost V 10 bases and J 0 bases, with 17 bases left between them. The CDR3 is made up of 15 amino acids. The CDR3: CATRPGFTSTDTQYF. DNA for the CDR3: TGTGCCACCCGACCAGGGTTCACAAGCACAGATACGCAGTATTTT.

The J gene is TRBJ1-1, the V gene TRBV29-1; 12 positions agree with TRBD1. Per the germline V gene, CDR1 is SQVTM and CDR2 is ANQGSEA. This CDR3 contains 19 residues. J was trimmed by 0 bases and V by 6 bases; bases with no gene match: 17. The DNA of the CDR3 is TGCAGCGTGGTGTTTCCGGGACAGGGGGCGTTGGTCCTGAACACTGAAGCTTTCTTT. It specifies CSVVFPGQGALVLNTEAFF.

The chain uses TRBV11-2 and TRBJ2-1; D assignment may be TRBD1 or TRBD2 (5 bases each). The CDR3 has 16 residues. Trimming took off 1 base at V and 0 bases at J, with 10 bases between the two ends. Germline lookup yields CDR1 SGHAT and CDR2 FQNNGV. The CDR3, as DNA: TGTGCCAGCAGCTTAGGTGGGGACGGCTCCTACAATGAGCAGTTCTTC. This gives the protein CASSLGGDGSYNEQFF.

The V and J genes are TRBV10-3 and TRBJ1-4; tentative D call: TRBD1 (5 bases). The CDR3 is made up of 14 amino acids. Trimming cost V 2 bases and J 8 bases, with 12 bases left between them. Germline CDR1 ENHRY, CDR2 SYGVKD. CDR3 loop: CAISEGQGGEKLFF. In nucleotides, the CDR3 is TGTGCCATCAGTGAGGGGCAGGGCGGAGAAAAACTGTTTTTT.

J is TRBJ2-7 and V is TRBV4-3; the D gene could be TRBD1 or TRBD2 (5 bases each). CDR1 is LGHNA, CDR2 YSLEER, per germline. V lost 0 bases and J lost 2, with 11 bases in between. CDR3 length: 15 residues. For the CDR3, the DNA is TGCGCCAGCAGCCAAGATTGGGGGATAGCCTACGAGCAGTACTTC. The encoded protein is CASSQDWGIAYEQYF.

The J gene is TRBJ2-2, the V gene TRBV9, with a tentative D call TRBD2 (6 bases). Germline CDR1 and CDR2: SGDLS and YYNGEE. The germline V and J ends were trimmed by 2 bases and 0 bases, with 8 bases remaining between them. The CDR3 extends over 15 amino acids. CDR3 region: CASSVAGTNTGELFF. DNA of the CDR3: TGTGCCAGCAGCGTGGCGGGGACGAACACCGGGGAGCTGTTTTTT.

The rearrangement uses TRBV6-5 and TRBJ2-2, with D perhaps TRBD1 or TRBD2 (5 bases each). V was clipped by 1 base and J by 1 base, with 10 bases between them. Per the germline V gene, CDR1 is MNHEY and CDR2 is SVGAGI. The CDR3 runs 16 residues. For the CDR3, the DNA is TGTGCCAGCAGTTACTTCGGGGACGGGAACACCGGGGAGCTGTTTTTT. This encodes CASSYFGDGNTGELFF.

The chain joins TRBV2 to TRBJ2-7; a possible D gene is TRBD2 (5 bases). Judging by the DNA end, TRBJ2-5 fits better; the J call may be wrong. The germline V gene has CDR1 SNHLY and CDR2 FYNNEI. CDR3 length: 12 residues. The CDR3 protein is CASRAPGETQYF. In nucleotides, the CDR3 is TGTGCCAGCAGGGCCCCGGGGGAGACCCAGTACTTC.

This rearrangement joins TRBV4-1 to TRBJ2-2; no clear D gene. Germline assignment: CDR1 MGHRA and CDR2 YSYEKL. The CDR3 totals 14 residues. Trimming removed 2 bases from V and 6 bases from J, with 10 bases in between. The CDR3 protein is CASSQTGRPGELFF. CDR3 in DNA: TGCGCCAGCAGCCAAACTGGACGACCCGGGGAGCTGTTTTTT.

The chain is built from TRBV7-6 and TRBJ2-5; the D is unclear. The last part of the DNA fits TRBJ2-7 better; the J call may be wrong. This CDR3 contains 13 residues. CDR1 is SGHVS, CDR2 FNYEAQ, per germline. CDR3 sequence: CASSSPAEDEQYF. The CDR3 DNA reads TGTGCCAGCAGCTCACCGGCCGAGGACGAGCAGTACTTC.